The source of this T cell receptor beta chain is a study of T cell changes during pregnancy in multiple sclerosis. Some clones are missing from TCRdb's copy, which holds only in-frame ones; the method was immunoSEQ multiplex PCR. The repertoire holds approximately 41,000 clones, with about 94% as singletons. V was pared by 6 bases and J by 2 bases, with 12 bases between. Germline V gene data show CDR1 as MNHNS and CDR2 as SASEGT. This CDR3 contains 14 residues. The sample consisted of CD4+ T cells from peripheral blood mononuclear cells, taken in the second trimester of pregnancy. The receptor's source is a female donor with multiple sclerosis, enrolled in a pregnancy study. The V call is TRBV6-1, the J call TRBJ2-3, with a weak D call TRBD1 (5 bases). CDR3 loop: CASSETVDTDTQYF. CDR3 bases: TGTGCCAGCAGCGAGACAGTGGACACAGATACGCAGTATTTT.